The T cell receptor beta chain described here comes from a study of T cell changes during pregnancy in multiple sclerosis. This clone was recorded once. Produced via immunoSEQ multiplex PCR; TCRdb's table is partial and in-frame only. The sample has tens of thousands of clones; just under 95% are singletons. Germline CDR1 and CDR2: WNHNN and SYGVQD (reference sequence). The V and J ends lost 3 bases and 2 bases, in that order; junction bases with no gene match: 5. The length of the CDR3 is 17 residues. This specimen consisted of peripheral blood, obtained in the second trimester of pregnancy. The chain uses TRBV10-1 and TRBJ2-7, with TRBD2 matching over 15 bases. This receptor was obtained from a female donor with multiple sclerosis, enrolled in a pregnancy study. The CDR3 DNA sequence: TGCGCCAGCAGTGACGGGACTAGCGGGGGGCGAACCTACGAGCAGTACTTC. Protein: CASSDGTSGGRTYEQYF.